These 22 T cell receptor beta chains were sequenced from one sample in a study of blood T cell repertoires in COVID-19. TCRdb's copy holds only in-frame clones and misses some; the assay was immunoSEQ multiplex PCR. The sample holds about 68,000 clones, about 90% seen once. Input material: peripheral blood. Every receptor here comes from a woman aged 45-60 years with COVID-19, enrolled during active disease.

V and J are TRBV30 and TRBJ2-1, with 10 bases identical to TRBD2. Germline V gene data show CDR1 as GTSNPN and CDR2 as SVGIG (reference sequence). The CDR3 has 14 amino acids. The trim removed 5 bases at V and 10 bases at J, leaving 11 bases unmatched. In DNA, the CDR3 is TGTGCCTGGCTAGGACTAGCGGCGCCCAGGGAGCAGTTCTTC. It specifies CAWLGLAAPREQFF.

V usage is TRBV15 and J usage is TRBJ2-5; a possible D gene is TRBD2 (6 bases). V was clipped by 1 base and J by 2 bases, with 11 bases between them. Per the germline V gene, CDR1 is LNHNV and CDR2 is YYDKDF (reference sequence). This CDR3 comprises 15 residues. CDR3: CATSRGGTAQETQYF. In DNA, the CDR3 is TGTGCCACCAGCAGAGGCGGGACTGCACAAGAGACCCAGTACTTC.

The chain recombines TRBV5-1 with TRBJ2-7; 8 bases line up with TRBD1. J gave up 5 bases and V 3 bases, and 10 bases lay outside the gene matches. CDR1 SGHRS and CDR2 YFSETQ come from the germline V gene. The CDR3 has 15 amino acids. The CDR3: CASSSTGQGFHEQYF. CDR3 DNA: TGCGCCAGCAGCTCTACCGGACAGGGTTTCCACGAGCAGTACTTC.

Here the CDR3 reads CAISDPGLGATQYF. In DNA form, the CDR3 reads TGTGCCATCAGCGACCCGGGACTAGGAGCGACCCAGTACTTC. This chain uses TRBV10-3 with TRBJ2-5, with TRBD2 matching 8 bases. V lost 6 bases, J lost 7 bases, and 10 bases stayed unmatched. Germline-derived CDR1 and CDR2 are ENHRY and SYGVKD. This CDR3 region has 14 residues.

The rearrangement links TRBV4-1 to TRBJ2-3; TRBD2 agrees at 15 bases. V lost 0 bases and J lost 4; bases outside the gene matches: 5. CDR3 length: 18 residues. The germline V gene has CDR1 MGHRA and CDR2 YSYEKL. The CDR3 DNA reads TGCGCCAGCAGCCAAGAGGGACTAGCGGGAGGCGGTTCAGATACGCAGTATTTT. This codes for CASSQEGLAGGGSDTQYF.

CDR3 sequence reads: CASSDREQFF. CDR3 coding DNA: TGTGCCAGCAGCGATCGGGAGCAGTTCTTC. V usage is TRBV7-2 and J usage is TRBJ2-1; no definite D call. Germline-derived CDR1 and CDR2 are SGHTA and FQGNSA. V lost 5 bases and J 10 bases, leaving 6 bases between the germline ends. The CDR3 totals 10 residues.

This clone has only a few counts. The V call is TRBV6-5, the J call TRBJ1-5; D ambiguous. The CDR3 length is 15 residues. Germline assignment: CDR1 MNHEY and CDR2 SVGAGI. Deletions cut 2 bases from V and 0 bases from J, with 8 bases between. The CDR3 is CASSYSRYSNQPQHF. The CDR3 nucleotides are TGTGCCAGCAGTTACAGCAGGTATAGCAATCAGCCCCAGCATTTT.

The rearrangement uses TRBV30 and TRBJ2-4, with 8 nucleotides matching TRBD2. Per the germline V gene, CDR1 is GTSNPN and CDR2 is SVGIG (reference sequence). This CDR3 has 14 residues. The ends lost 1 base at V and 6 bases at J; junction bases unmatched: 5. The chain's CDR3 is CAWSGAGGRNIQYF. CDR3 DNA: TGTGCCTGGAGTGGGGCGGGAGGTAGAAACATTCAGTACTTC.

In this sample, this clone turned up once. The chain recombines TRBV3-1 (or the pseudogene TRBV3-2) with TRBJ2-5; no clear D. V lost 0 bases and J lost 1, with 12 bases in between. The CDR3 spans 16 residues. Germline-derived CDR1 and CDR2 are LGHDT and YNNKEL (reference sequence). CDR3 amino acids: CASSQDSIPGQETQYF. The CDR3 DNA sequence: TGTGCCAGCAGCCAAGATTCGATTCCAGGCCAAGAGACCCAGTACTTC.

The chain is built from TRBV6-5 and TRBJ1-3; D is perhaps TRBD1 (5 bases). The V end was cut by 5 bases, the J end by 4 bases, with 15 bases between. Looked up from germline, CDR1 is MNHEY and CDR2 is SVGAGI. The CDR3 covers 15 residues. The CDR3 sequence is CASSQFGSGGNTIYF. The CDR3 bases are TGTGCCAGCAGTCAATTCGGGTCAGGGGGAAACACCATATATTTT.

This chain's CDR3 is CATRPLGDRGGYTF. CDR3 DNA: TGTGCCACCAGGCCCTTGGGGGACAGGGGGGGCTACACCTTC. The rearrangement joins TRBV24-1 to TRBJ1-2, with 11 bases identical to TRBD1. With 7 bases clipped from V and 8 bases from J, the junction kept 8 bases outside the gene matches. The CDR3 has 14 amino acids. The germline V gene encodes CDR1 KGHDR and CDR2 SFDVKD.

This chain joins TRBV6-5 and TRBJ1-6; D is possibly TRBD1 (5 bases). The CDR3 contains 15 residues. CDR1 is MNHEY and CDR2 is SVGAGI in the germline V gene. Trimming stripped 6 bases from V and 7 bases from J, with 16 bases between. The CDR3 DNA reads as TGTGCCAGCAGCTCCCGGGGGGGGAAGAATTCACCCCTCCACTTT. It is translated as CASSSRGGKNSPLHF.

This sequence joins TRBV10-1 and TRBJ1-6; possible D gene TRBD1, 6 bases. Germline V gene sequence: CDR1 WNHNN, CDR2 SYGVQD (reference sequence). Between the trimmed V and J ends, which lost 4 bases and 9 bases, there was a span of 13 bases. This CDR3 comprises 14 residues. The CDR3 protein is CASSVGGAGSPLHF. The CDR3 DNA sequence: TGCGCCAGCAGTGTTGGGGGCGCGGGTTCACCCCTCCACTTT.

This clone was detected only a few times. The chain joins TRBV21-1 to TRBJ2-7; TRBD2 was called by the table and not checked on the DNA. TRBV21-1 is recorded as a pseudogene. This CDR3 is 18 amino acids long. The CDR3 DNA sequence: TGTGCCAGCAGCATCCAGTATTGGTTCCGGGATCACTCCTACGAGCAGTACTTC. Translating it yields CASSIQYWFRDHSYEQYF.

The rearrangement links TRBV4-1 to TRBJ1-2; D remains ambiguous. The V gene lost 4 bases and the J gene lost 8 bases, with 23 bases spanning the gap. Germline CDR1 and CDR2: MGHRA and YSYEKL. This CDR3 region has 16 residues. This CDR3 reads CASSPQQHITPGGYTF. The CDR3 DNA reads as TGCGCCAGCAGCCCTCAACAGCATATCACCCCGGGGGGCTACACCTTC.

The V call is TRBV1, the J call TRBJ1-4. TRBV1 counts as a pseudogene. This CDR3 contains 13 residues. The CDR3 DNA follows: TGCACCAGCGTCCAGGAGGGAAATGAAAAACTGTTTTTT. Amino acid sequence: CTSVQEGNEKLFF.

The rearrangement links TRBV5-8 to TRBJ2-3; no clear D gene. Germline values: CDR1 SGHTS, CDR2 YDEGEE. V lost 10 bases and J lost 6, with 9 bases in between. The CDR3 runs 10 residues. CDR3 bases: TGTGCCCAGCAGGCGGATACGCAGTATTTT. Protein product: CAQQADTQYF. The complete variable domain, with remaining parts taken from reference TRBV5-8 and TRBJ2-3, reads EAGVTQSPTHLIKTRGQQATLRCSPISGHTSVYWYQQALGLGLQFLLWYDEGEERNRGNFPPRFSGRQFPNYSSELNVNALELEDSALYLCAQQADTQYFGPGTRLTVL.

This clone was detected once. The genes are TRBV27 and TRBJ2-1, with 7 bases aligning to TRBD1. CDR1 and CDR2 from the germline V gene are MNHEY and SMNVEV (reference sequence). V shed 3 bases and J 3 bases; nucleotides not matched to a gene: 2. This CDR3 comprises 14 residues. The CDR3 sequence is CASSFDRDYNEQFF. The CDR3 DNA follows: TGTGCCAGCAGTTTCGACAGGGACTACAATGAGCAGTTCTTC.

The CDR3 protein is CASSFYGSYNEQFF. CDR3 DNA: TGTGCCAGCAGTTTCTATGGCTCCTACAATGAGCAGTTCTTC. This chain uses TRBV28 with TRBJ2-1, with D uncertain. In germline, CDR1 is MDHEN, CDR2 SYDVKM. V was trimmed by 3 bases and J by 0 bases, leaving 6 bases between them. The CDR3 is 14 amino acids.

The chain is built from TRBV5-1 and TRBJ2-7; D possibly corresponds to TRBD1 (5 bases). The V gene lost 0 bases and the J gene lost 1 base, with 17 bases spanning the gap. The CDR3 runs to 17 residues. Looked up from germline, CDR1 is SGHRS and CDR2 is YFSETQ. CDR3 in amino acids: CASSLGISTAASYEQYF. The DNA of the CDR3 is TGCGCCAGCAGCTTGGGTATCTCGACAGCCGCTTCCTACGAGCAGTACTTC.

The V call is TRBV4-1, the J call TRBJ1-5, with D unclear. The CDR3 covers 15 residues. Trimming left V 2 bases short and J 1 base short, with 9 bases between. The germline V gene has CDR1 MGHRA and CDR2 YSYEKL. The CDR3 spells CASSQSGLSNQPQHF. The CDR3 DNA sequence: TGCGCCAGCAGCCAATCGGGTCTGAGCAATCAGCCCCAGCATTTT.

The chain couples TRBV3-1 (or the pseudogene TRBV3-2) to TRBJ2-3, with D possibly TRBD2 on 5 matching bases. The CDR3 covers 13 residues. Germline V lookup: CDR1 LGHDT, CDR2 YNNKEL (reference sequence). Trimming removed 4 bases from V and 1 base from J, with 6 bases in between. CDR3 coding DNA: TGTGCCAGCAGCCTTAGCGGCACAGATACGCAGTATTTT. It codes for CASSLSGTDTQYF.